Presented here are 18 T cell receptor beta chains from one specimen sequenced in a study of blood T cells in healthy people across ages (dated by TCRdb to between 2015 and 2017). Library preparation employed 5' RACE. Data came from an Illumina HiSeq 2500. The second PCR ran for roughly 7 to 11 cycles and used a J-beta primer mix along with a sample-barcoded 5' primer. Starting from the raw public reads, TCRdb applied fastp trimming at Q25, assembled clones with MiXCR and retained in-frame beta chains. Each CDR3 protein appears once, grouped with its most common genes and DNA. This sample has about 640,000 distinct CDR3 sequences in its table, and 58% of those were observed once. Of the sample, approximately 40% is held by the ten largest clones. Source material: blood. Receptors originate from a man aged 55 to 70 in good health.

In this sample, this clonotype turned up a few times. The chain is built from TRBV10-3 and TRBJ2-3; the D is unclear. Trimming took off 3 bases at V and 0 bases at J, with 7 bases between the two ends. The CDR3 covers 14 residues. Germline V gene lookup returns CDR1 ENHRY and CDR2 SYGVKD. CDR3 in amino acids: CAISDGESTDTQYF. CDR3 in DNA: TGTGCCATCAGTGATGGAGAGAGCACAGATACGCAGTATTTT.

The chain links TRBV6-2 or TRBV6-3 to TRBJ1-4; D gene ambiguous. V lost 6 bases to trimming and J lost 5 bases, with 13 bases between them. The CDR3 totals 14 residues. Per germline, CDR1 MNHEY and CDR2 SVGEGT. The CDR3 coding sequence is TGTGCCAGCAGACCCACCATGGCGAATGAAAAACTGTTTTTT. Translating it yields CASRPTMANEKLFF.

The chain uses TRBV20-1 and TRBJ2-4, with D unclear. The DNA end favors TRBJ2-7, so the J call may be wrong. The V gene's germline CDR1 is DFQATT and CDR2 SNEGSKA (reference sequence). This CDR3 contains 14 residues. CDR3 sequence reads: CSARAVSQPYEQYF. DNA for the CDR3: TGCAGTGCTAGGGCAGTATCCCAGCCCTACGAGCAGTACTTC.

In its sample, this clonotype was seen a few times. V is TRBV28 and J is TRBJ2-2; the D call may be TRBD1 or TRBD2 (5 bases each). CDR1 is MDHEN, CDR2 SYDVKM, per germline. V was trimmed by 3 bases and J by 4 bases, leaving 12 bases between them. The CDR3 covers 15 residues. The CDR3 nucleotides are TGTGCCAGCAGTTTCGCTTCTGGGGGCACCGGGGAGCTGTTTTTT. Translated, it gives CASSFASGGTGELFF. Supplemented by reference TRBV28 and TRBJ2-2, the full variable domain reads DVKVTQSSRYLVKRTGEKVFLECVQDMDHENMFWYRQDPGLGLRLIYFSYDVKMKEKGDIPEGYSVSREKKERFSLILESASTNQTSMYLCASSFASGGTGELFFGEGSRLTVL.

Remarks on this clonotype: One junction end does not reproduce the germline sequence, and a read error may be involved. The chain couples TRBV5-1 to TRBJ2-3, with 9 bases that match TRBD2. Germline lookup yields CDR1 SGHRS and CDR2 YFSETQ. The CDR3 spans 13 residues. The CDR3 is CASRGTSIDTQYF. The CDR3, as DNA: TGCGCCAGCAGGGGGACTAGCATAGATACGCAGTATTTT.

The chain carries TRBV5-1 and TRBJ2-3; D is unresolved. The CDR3 runs to 13 residues. Trimming took 5 bases from V and 5 from J, leaving 12 bases between them. Germline CDR1 and CDR2: SGHRS and YFSETQ. Written as DNA, the CDR3 is TGCGCCAGCAGACCGACCGTTGGAGATACGCAGTATTTT. Its translation is CASRPTVGDTQYF.

Only a few counts were recorded for this clonotype. V and J are TRBV20-1 and TRBJ2-5; TRBD1 matches at 7 bases. Germline assignment: CDR1 DFQATT and CDR2 SNEGSKA (reference sequence). The CDR3 loop spans 11 amino acids. CDR3 bases: TGCAGCGCAGAGGACAGGAAGACCCAGTACTTC. Translating gives CSAEDRKTQYF.

The chain uses TRBV4-1 and TRBJ1-5, with D unclear. Germline V gives CDR1 MGHRA, CDR2 YSYEKL. The CDR3 is 15 amino acids. V was cut by 0 bases and J by 7 bases, with 13 bases left in between. The CDR3 sequence is CASSQDTAKGQPQHF. CDR3 bases: TGCGCCAGCAGCCAAGATACGGCGAAGGGACAGCCCCAGCATTTT.

The genes are TRBV29-1 and TRBJ1-2, with D perhaps matching TRBD1 (6 bases). Between the trimmed V and J ends, which lost 0 bases and 8 bases, there was a span of 16 bases. The CDR3 is 14 amino acids. Per the germline V gene, CDR1 is SQVTM and CDR2 is ANQGSEA. Here the CDR3 reads CSVEDILQGGGYTF. CDR3 in DNA: TGCAGCGTTGAAGATATACTACAGGGAGGAGGCTACACCTTC.

V is TRBV20-1 and J is TRBJ1-4, with 8 bases aligning to TRBD1. V shed 2 bases, J shed 7 bases, and the junction held 6 bases outside the gene matches. Per the germline V gene, CDR1 is DFQATT and CDR2 is SNEGSKA (reference sequence). The CDR3 contains 14 residues. DNA of the CDR3: TGCAGTGCTAGATTCGGACAGGGTAGTGAAAAACTGTTTTTT. Residues: CSARFGQGSEKLFF.

The chain links TRBV28 to TRBJ2-4; tentatively, D is TRBD1 (5 bases). The V end was cut by 6 bases, the J end by 7 bases, with 13 bases between. The CDR3 contains 13 residues. Germline V gene data show CDR1 as MDHEN and CDR2 as SYDVKM. CDR3 sequence (DNA): TGTGCCAGCAGGCTAGGACAACTGAACATTCAGTACTTC. It translates to CASRLGQLNIQYF.

The rearrangement links TRBV20-1 to TRBJ1-1; 8 bases agree with TRBD1. Germline trimming cut 6 bases from V and 3 bases from J; bases unmatched to any gene: 9. The germline V gene encodes CDR1 DFQATT and CDR2 SNEGSKA (reference sequence). The CDR3 extends over 14 amino acids. The CDR3 DNA follows: TGCAGTGCACGGACAGGGTGGGGGGACACTGAAGCTTTCTTT. Its protein is CSARTGWGDTEAFF.

The sample holds many counts of this clonotype. This chain links TRBV2 with TRBJ2-1; no clear D gene. V lost 4 bases to trimming and J lost 3 bases, with 1 base between them. The CDR3 is 11 residues long. The germline CDR1 and CDR2 sequences are SNHLY and FYNNEI. Written as DNA, the CDR3 is TGTGCCAGCAGTGGCTACAATGAGCAGTTCTTC. Translating it yields CASSGYNEQFF.

The chain combines TRBV14 with TRBJ2-1, with D unresolved. V dropped 2 bases and J dropped 0 bases, with 11 bases sitting between them. The CDR3 runs to 16 residues. Per the germline V gene, CDR1 is SGHDN and CDR2 is FVKESK. Here the CDR3 reads CASSQLGPSSYNEQFF. DNA for the CDR3: TGTGCCAGCAGCCAATTAGGCCCAAGCTCCTACAATGAGCAGTTCTTC.

This clonotype was observed at least ten times. The chain links TRBV7-2 to TRBJ2-7; tentative D call: TRBD1 (5 bases). The CDR3 loop spans 16 amino acids. With 5 bases removed from V and 6 bases from J, the gap between germline ends came to 23 bases. Germline V gene lookup returns CDR1 SGHTA and CDR2 FQGNSA. CDR3 in amino acids: CASSPPTVRVGCEQYF. The CDR3 nucleotides are TGTGCCAGCAGCCCACCTACCGTCAGGGTAGGTTGCGAGCAGTACTTC.

As for this clonotype: One junction end disagrees with the germline gene, perhaps due to a read error. The J gene is TRBJ2-5, the V gene TRBV7-2; a weak D match, TRBD1 (5 bases). The germline CDR1 and CDR2 sequences are SGHTA and FQGNSA. The CDR3 sequence is 15 residues long. DNA for the CDR3: TGTGCCTGCAGCTTATTTGGGCAGGGAAAAGAGACCCAGTACTTC. This translates into CACSLFGQGKETQYF.

The chain has TRBV6-1 and TRBJ2-7; 9 nucleotides agree with TRBD1. V gave up 6 bases and J gave up 2 bases; unmatched junction bases: 8. Germline CDR1 and CDR2: MNHNS and SASEGT. The CDR3 contains 15 residues. CDR3 region: CASSFSGTGPYEQYF. The DNA for the CDR3 is TGTGCCAGCAGCTTTTCCGGGACAGGGCCCTACGAGCAGTACTTC.

The rearrangement uses TRBV4-2 and TRBJ2-7; 14 bases align to TRBD2. The CDR3 contains 20 residues. Germline values: CDR1 LGHNA, CDR2 YNFKEQ. Losses at the gene ends were 0 bases for V and 10 bases for J; bases not matched to a gene: 20. In nucleotides, the CDR3 is TGTGCCAGCAGCCAAGATCAGGGGTCGGGACTAGCGGGGGTGAGAGGAACCCAGTACTTC. The encoded protein is CASSQDQGSGLAGVRGTQYF.